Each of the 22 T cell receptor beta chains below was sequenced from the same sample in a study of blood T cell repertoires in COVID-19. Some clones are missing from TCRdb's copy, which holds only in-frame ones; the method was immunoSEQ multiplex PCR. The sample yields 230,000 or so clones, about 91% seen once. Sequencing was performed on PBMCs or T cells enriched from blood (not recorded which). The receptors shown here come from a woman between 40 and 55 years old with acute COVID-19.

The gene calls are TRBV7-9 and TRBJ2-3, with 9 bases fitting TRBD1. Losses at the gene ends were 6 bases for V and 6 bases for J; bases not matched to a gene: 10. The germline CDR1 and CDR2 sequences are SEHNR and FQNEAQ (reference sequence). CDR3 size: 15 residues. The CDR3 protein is CASSTLQGTGDTQYF. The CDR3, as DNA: TGTGCCAGCAGTACCCTTCAGGGGACAGGGGATACGCAGTATTTT.

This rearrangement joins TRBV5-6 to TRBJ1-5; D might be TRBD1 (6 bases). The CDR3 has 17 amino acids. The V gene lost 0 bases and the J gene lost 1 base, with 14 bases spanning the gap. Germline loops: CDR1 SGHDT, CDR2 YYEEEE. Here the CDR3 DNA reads TGTGCCAGCAGCTTGGCAAGGGGGTCGGCCAGCAATCAGCCCCAGCATTTT. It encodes CASSLARGSASNQPQHF.

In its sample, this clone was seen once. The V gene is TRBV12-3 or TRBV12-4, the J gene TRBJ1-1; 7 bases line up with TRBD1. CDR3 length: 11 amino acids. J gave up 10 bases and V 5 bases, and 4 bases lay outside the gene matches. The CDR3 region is CASSLWTGAFF. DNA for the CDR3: TGTGCCAGCAGTCTGTGGACAGGAGCTTTCTTT.

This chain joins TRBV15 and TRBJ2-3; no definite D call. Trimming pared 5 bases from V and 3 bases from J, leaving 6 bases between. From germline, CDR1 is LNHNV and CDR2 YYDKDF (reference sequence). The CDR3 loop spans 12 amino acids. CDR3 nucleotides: TGTGCCACCAGCGGGCCGACAGATACGCAGTATTTT. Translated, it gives CATSGPTDTQYF.

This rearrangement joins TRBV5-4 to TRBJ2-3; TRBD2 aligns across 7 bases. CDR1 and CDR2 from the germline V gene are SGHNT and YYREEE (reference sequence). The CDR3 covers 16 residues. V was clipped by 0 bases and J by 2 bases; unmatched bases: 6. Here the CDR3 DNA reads TGTGCCAGCAGCTTGGAGCCAGCGGGGACCACAGATACGCAGTATTTT. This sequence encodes CASSLEPAGTTDTQYF. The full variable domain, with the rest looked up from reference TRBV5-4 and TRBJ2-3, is ETGVTQSPTHLIKTRGQQVTLRCSSQSGHNTVSWYQQALGQGPQFIFQYYREEENGRGNFPPRFSGLQFPNYSSELNVNALELDDSALYLCASSLEPAGTTDTQYFGPGTRLTVL.

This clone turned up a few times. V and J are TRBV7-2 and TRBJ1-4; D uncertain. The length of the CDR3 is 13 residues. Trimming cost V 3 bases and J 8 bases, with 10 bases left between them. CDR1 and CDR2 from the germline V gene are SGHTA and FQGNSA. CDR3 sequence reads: CASSLFGGEKLFF. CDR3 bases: TGTGCCAGCAGCTTGTTTGGAGGGGAAAAACTGTTTTTT.

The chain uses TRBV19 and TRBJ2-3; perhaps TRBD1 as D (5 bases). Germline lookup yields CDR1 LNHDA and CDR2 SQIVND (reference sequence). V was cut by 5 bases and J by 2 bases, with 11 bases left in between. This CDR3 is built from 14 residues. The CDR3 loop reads CASSPEDITDTQYF. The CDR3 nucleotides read TGTGCCAGTAGTCCCGAGGACATCACAGATACGCAGTATTTT.

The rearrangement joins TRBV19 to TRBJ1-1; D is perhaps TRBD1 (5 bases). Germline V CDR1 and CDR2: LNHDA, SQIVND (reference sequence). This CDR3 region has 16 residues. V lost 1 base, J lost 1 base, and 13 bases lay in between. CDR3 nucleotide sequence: TGTGCCAGTAGTATAGCTCCCACAGGCCCGAACACTGAAGCTTTCTTT. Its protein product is CASSIAPTGPNTEAFF. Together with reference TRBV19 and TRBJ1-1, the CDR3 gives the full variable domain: DGGITQSPKYLFRKEGQNVTLSCEQNLNHDAMYWYRQDPGQGLRLIYYSQIVNDFQKGDIAEGYSVSREKKESFPLTVTSAQKNPTAFYLCASSIAPTGPNTEAFFGQGTRLTVV.

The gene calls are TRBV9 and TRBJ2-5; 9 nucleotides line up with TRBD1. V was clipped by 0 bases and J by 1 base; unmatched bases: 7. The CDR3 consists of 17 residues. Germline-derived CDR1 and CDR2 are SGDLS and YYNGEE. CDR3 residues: CASSVDSGDRAQETQYF. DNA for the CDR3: TGTGCCAGCAGCGTAGATTCGGGGGACAGGGCCCAAGAGACCCAGTACTTC.

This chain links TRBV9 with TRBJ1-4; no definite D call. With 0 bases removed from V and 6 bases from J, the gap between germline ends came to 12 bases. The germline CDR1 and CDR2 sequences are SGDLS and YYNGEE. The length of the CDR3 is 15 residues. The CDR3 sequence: CASSVGAAWDEKLFF. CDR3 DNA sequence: TGTGCCAGCAGCGTAGGTGCGGCATGGGATGAAAAACTGTTTTTT.

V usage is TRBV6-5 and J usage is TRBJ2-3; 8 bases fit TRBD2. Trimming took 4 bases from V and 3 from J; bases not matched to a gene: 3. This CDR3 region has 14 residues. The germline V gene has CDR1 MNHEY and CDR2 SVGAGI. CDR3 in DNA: TGTGCCAGCAGTTCTACTAGCGGTACAGATACGCAGTATTTT. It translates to CASSSTSGTDTQYF.

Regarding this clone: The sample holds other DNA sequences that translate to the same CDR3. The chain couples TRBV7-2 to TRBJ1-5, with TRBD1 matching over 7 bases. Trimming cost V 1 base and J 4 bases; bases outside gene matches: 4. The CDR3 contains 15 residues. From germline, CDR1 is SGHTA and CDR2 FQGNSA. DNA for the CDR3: TGTGCCAGCAGCTTAGGGGGGACAGTTAATCAGCCCCAGCATTTT. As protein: CASSLGGTVNQPQHF.

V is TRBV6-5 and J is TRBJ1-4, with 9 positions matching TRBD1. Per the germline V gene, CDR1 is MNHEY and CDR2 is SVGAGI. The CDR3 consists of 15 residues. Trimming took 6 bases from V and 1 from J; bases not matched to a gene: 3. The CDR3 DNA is TGTGCCAGCAGCTCGGGACAGGGAACTAATGAAAAACTGTTTTTT. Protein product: CASSSGQGTNEKLFF.

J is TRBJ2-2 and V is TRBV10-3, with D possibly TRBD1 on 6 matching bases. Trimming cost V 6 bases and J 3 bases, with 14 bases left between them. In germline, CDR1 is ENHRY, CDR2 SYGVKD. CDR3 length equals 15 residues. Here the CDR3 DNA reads TGTGCCATCAGGAACAGGGCCCCGGACACCGGGGAGCTGTTTTTT. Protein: CAIRNRAPDTGELFF.

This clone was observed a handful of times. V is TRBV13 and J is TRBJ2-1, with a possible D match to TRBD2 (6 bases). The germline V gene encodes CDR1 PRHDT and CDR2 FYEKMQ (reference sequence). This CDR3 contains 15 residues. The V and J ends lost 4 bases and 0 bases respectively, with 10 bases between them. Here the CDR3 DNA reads TGTGCCAGCAGCTCAGCGGGTCTCTCCTACAATGAGCAGTTCTTC. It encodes CASSSAGLSYNEQFF.

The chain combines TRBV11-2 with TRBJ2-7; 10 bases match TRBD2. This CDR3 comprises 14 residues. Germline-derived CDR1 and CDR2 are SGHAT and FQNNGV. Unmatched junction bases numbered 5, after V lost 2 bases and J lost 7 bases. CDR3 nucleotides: TGTGCCAGCAGCTTAACTAGCGGGATCGGAGAGCAGTACGTC. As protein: CASSLTSGIGEQYV.

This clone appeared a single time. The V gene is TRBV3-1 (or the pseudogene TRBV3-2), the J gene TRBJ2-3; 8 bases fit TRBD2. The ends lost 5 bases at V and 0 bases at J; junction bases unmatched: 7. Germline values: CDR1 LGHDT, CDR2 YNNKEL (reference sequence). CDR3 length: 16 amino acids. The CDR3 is CASSRRAGGSTDTQYF. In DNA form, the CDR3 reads TGTGCCAGCAGCAGGAGGGCGGGAGGTAGCACAGATACGCAGTATTTT.

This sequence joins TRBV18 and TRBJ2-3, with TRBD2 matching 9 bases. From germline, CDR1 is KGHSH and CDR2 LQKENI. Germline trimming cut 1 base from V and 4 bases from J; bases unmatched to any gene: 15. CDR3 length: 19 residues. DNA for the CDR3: TGTGCCAGCTCACCACTAGGGGGTAGCGGAGTAGCGGGAGCAGATACGCAGTATTTT. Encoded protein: CASSPLGGSGVAGADTQYF.

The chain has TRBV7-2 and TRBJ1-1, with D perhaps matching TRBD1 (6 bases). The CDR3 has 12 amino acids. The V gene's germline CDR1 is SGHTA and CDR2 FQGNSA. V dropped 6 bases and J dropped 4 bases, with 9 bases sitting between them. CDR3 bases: TGTGCCAGCAGTCAGGGGAGCACTGAAGCTTTCTTT. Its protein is CASSQGSTEAFF.

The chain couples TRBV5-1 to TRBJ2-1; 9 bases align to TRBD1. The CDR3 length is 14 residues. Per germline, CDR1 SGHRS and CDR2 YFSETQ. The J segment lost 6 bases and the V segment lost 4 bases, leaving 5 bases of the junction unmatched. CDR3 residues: CASSLLTGGNEQFF. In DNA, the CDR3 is TGCGCCAGCAGCCTTTTGACAGGGGGCAATGAGCAGTTCTTC. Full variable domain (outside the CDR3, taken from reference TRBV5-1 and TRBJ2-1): KAGVTQTPRYLIKTRGQQVTLSCSPISGHRSVSWYQQTPGQGLQFLFEYFSETQRNKGNFPGRFSGRQFSNSRSEMNVSTLELGDSALYLCASSLLTGGNEQFFGPGTRLTVL.

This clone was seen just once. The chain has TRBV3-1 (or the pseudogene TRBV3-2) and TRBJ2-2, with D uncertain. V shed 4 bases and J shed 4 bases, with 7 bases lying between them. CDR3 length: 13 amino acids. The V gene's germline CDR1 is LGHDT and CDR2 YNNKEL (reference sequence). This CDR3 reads CASSLVLTGELFF. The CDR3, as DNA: TGTGCCAGCAGCCTTGTTCTCACCGGGGAGCTGTTTTTT.

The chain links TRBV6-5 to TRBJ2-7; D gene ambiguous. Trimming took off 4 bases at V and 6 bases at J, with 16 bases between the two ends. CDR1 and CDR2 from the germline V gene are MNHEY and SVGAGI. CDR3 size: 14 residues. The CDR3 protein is CASSFHSGPPEQYF. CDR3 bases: TGTGCCAGCAGTTTCCATTCAGGTCCCCCCGAGCAGTACTTC.